The 22 T cell receptor beta chains below come from one sample, sequenced in a study of shared clonotypes between healthy human individuals. Generated by immunoSEQ multiplex PCR, the TCRdb table keeps only in-frame clones and is missing some. The top ten hold 9.5% to 15% of the sample, which has about 480,000 clones, nearly 80% seen once. Sequenced input: PBMCs. The receptors derive from a woman aged 40 to 50 in good health. Some clones in this sample may be carry-over from other donors' samples.

This chain links TRBV2 with TRBJ2-7, with TRBD2 as a possible D gene (6 bases). CDR3 length equals 15 residues. V gave up 7 bases and J gave up 5 bases, with 21 bases separating them. Germline V CDR1 and CDR2: SNHLY, FYNNEI. CDR3 sequence reads: CASTAQLASADEQYF. The CDR3 DNA is TGTGCCAGCACCGCTCAACTAGCCTCCGCCGACGAGCAGTACTTC.

The gene calls are TRBV28 and TRBJ1-5; D is perhaps TRBD1 (5 bases). Trimming left V 6 bases short and J 2 bases short, with 11 bases between. Germline values: CDR1 MDHEN, CDR2 SYDVKM. The CDR3 consists of 14 residues. The CDR3, as DNA: TGTGCCAGCAGCAAAAGGGACGGCAATCAGCCCCAGCATTTT. Translating gives CASSKRDGNQPQHF.

The rearrangement links TRBV7-2 to TRBJ2-5, with TRBD2 matching over 7 bases. The last part of the DNA fits TRBJ2-7 better; the J call may be wrong. The V gene's germline CDR1 is SGHTA and CDR2 FQGNSA. CDR3 size: 15 residues. CDR3 protein: CASSLGGGSSYEQYF. CDR3 coding DNA: TGTGCCAGCAGCTTAGGGGGCGGGAGCTCCTACGAGCAGTACTTC.

This clone has more than one count but fewer than ten. The chain recombines TRBV11-2 with TRBJ1-1, with D perhaps matching TRBD1 (5 bases). Germline V gives CDR1 SGHAT, CDR2 FQNNGV. The CDR3 extends over 13 amino acids. V was shortened by 5 bases and J by 1 base, with 8 bases between the two germline ends. The DNA for the CDR3 is TGTGCCAGCAGCCGGACACAGAACACTGAAGCTTTCTTT. It translates to CASSRTQNTEAFF. The variable domain in full, completed from reference TRBV11-2 and TRBJ1-1, reads EAGVAQSPRYKIIEKRQSVAFWCNPISGHATLYWYQQILGQGPKLLIQFQNNGVVDDSQLPKDRFSAERLKGVDSTLKIQPAKLEDSAVYLCASSRTQNTEAFFGQGTRLTVV.

The genes are TRBV5-1 and TRBJ2-7; TRBD1 matches at 8 bases. Germline V CDR1 and CDR2: SGHRS, YFSETQ. There are 14 residues in the CDR3. V dropped 4 bases and J dropped 5; count of bases not matched to a gene: 8. CDR3 sequence: CASSVDRGGDEQYF. As DNA, the CDR3 is TGCGCCAGCAGCGTCGACAGGGGTGGCGACGAGCAGTACTTC. Full variable domain (remainder filled in from reference TRBV5-1 and TRBJ2-7): KAGVTQTPRYLIKTRGQQVTLSCSPISGHRSVSWYQQTPGQGLQFLFEYFSETQRNKGNFPGRFSGRQFSNSRSEMNVSTLELGDSALYLCASSVDRGGDEQYFGPGTRLTVT.

This clone was picked up one time. This likely comes from a read error, as the CDR3 has no conserved phenylalanine or tryptophan at its end. This sequence joins TRBV6-5 and TRBJ1-1; the D is unclear. V lost 2 bases and J 11 bases, leaving 9 bases between the germline ends. The V gene's germline CDR1 is MNHEY and CDR2 SVGAGI. The CDR3 has 11 residues. The CDR3 DNA reads TGTGCCAGCAGTTACGGGCGGGAGGCTTTCCTT. Translated, it gives CASSYGREAFL.

V usage is TRBV28 and J usage is TRBJ1-1, with a weak D call TRBD1 (5 bases). Per the germline V gene, CDR1 is MDHEN and CDR2 is SYDVKM. Trimming shortened V by 8 bases and J by 1 base, and 17 bases separated the two germline ends. The CDR3 is 15 residues long. The CDR3 reads CASPPSGGENTEAFF. The CDR3 DNA reads as TGTGCCAGCCCCCCCAGCGGGGGAGAGAACACTGAAGCTTTCTTT.

In this sample, this clone turned up once. The chain has TRBV7-3 and TRBJ2-1, with 7 bases lining up with TRBD1. The germline V gene encodes CDR1 SGHTA and CDR2 FQGTGA. This CDR3 has 15 residues. Losses at the gene ends were 3 bases for V and 3 bases for J; bases not matched to a gene: 5. CDR3: CASSFSGTDYNEQFF. DNA of the CDR3: TGTGCCAGCAGCTTCTCCGGGACAGACTACAATGAGCAGTTCTTC. The variable domain in full, completed from reference TRBV7-3 and TRBJ2-1, reads GAGVSQTPSNKVTEKGKYVELRCDPISGHTALYWYRQSLGQGPEFLIYFQGTGAADDSGLPNDRFFAVRPEGSVSTLKIQRTERGDSAVYLCASSFSGTDYNEQFFGPGTRLTVL.

The rearrangement joins TRBV7-2 to TRBJ2-1, with D unresolved. Germline values: CDR1 SGHTA, CDR2 FQGNSA. Trimming stripped 1 base from V and 8 bases from J, with 9 bases between. This CDR3 is built from 13 residues. The CDR3 DNA is TGTGCCAGCAGCTTAGGGAGAGCATATGAGCAGTTCTTC. Translated, it gives CASSLGRAYEQFF.

On this clone itself: This sample also contains other DNA sequences that code for the same CDR3. The rearrangement uses TRBV6-5 and TRBJ2-3, with D uncertain. CDR3 length: 12 amino acids. The germline CDR1 and CDR2 sequences are MNHEY and SVGAGI. V dropped 4 bases and J dropped 2 bases, with 4 bases sitting between them. The CDR3 is CASSSTTDTQYF. DNA of the CDR3: TGTGCCAGCAGTTCCACCACAGATACGCAGTATTTT.

On this clone itself: Additional DNA sequences in this sample encode the identical CDR3. The V and J genes are TRBV7-2 and TRBJ2-7; D uncertain. The V and J ends lost 2 bases and 4 bases respectively, with 3 bases between them. Germline V CDR1 and CDR2: SGHTA, FQGNSA. The CDR3 spans 11 residues. CDR3 loop: CASSLKYEQYF. In DNA, the CDR3 is TGTGCCAGCAGCTTAAAGTACGAGCAGTACTTC.

The chain carries TRBV19 and TRBJ2-2; TRBD2 aligns across 11 bases. V gave up 2 bases and J gave up 1 base; unmatched junction bases: 9. Germline V lookup: CDR1 LNHDA, CDR2 SQIVND (reference sequence). There are 19 residues in the CDR3. CDR3 loop: CASSIIGLAGLLNTGELFF. The CDR3 DNA follows: TGTGCCAGTAGTATAATAGGACTAGCGGGCTTACTGAACACCGGGGAGCTGTTTTTT.

The chain has TRBV27 and TRBJ2-1; the D call may be TRBD1 or TRBD2 (5 bases each). The CDR3 is 16 residues long. Germline V CDR1 and CDR2: MNHEY, SMNVEV (reference sequence). Between the trimmed V and J ends, which lost 6 bases and 7 bases, there was a span of 22 bases. CDR3 DNA: TGTGCCAGCAGCCCCTCACAGGTCTACTGGGGGAATGAGCAGTTCTTC. Translation gives CASSPSQVYWGNEQFF.

The chain uses TRBV29-1 and TRBJ1-2; D is unresolved. Germline CDR1 is SQVTM and CDR2 is ANQGSEA. This CDR3 has 13 amino acids. V lost 4 bases to trimming and J lost 0 bases, with 9 bases between them. CDR3 in amino acids: CSVGRIPNYGYTF. CDR3 nucleotides: TGCAGCGTTGGCAGGATTCCTAACTATGGCTACACCTTC.

The chain couples TRBV2 to TRBJ2-7; no clear D. The CDR3 loop spans 15 amino acids. V was trimmed by 7 bases and J by 0 bases, leaving 16 bases between them. Germline-derived CDR1 and CDR2 are SNHLY and FYNNEI. The DNA for the CDR3 is TGTGCCAGCAACCCCGGGCTAGTCTACTCCTACGAGCAGTACTTC. Translating gives CASNPGLVYSYEQYF.

A remark on this clone: Other DNA sequences in this specimen translate into the identical CDR3. The chain combines TRBV5-1 with TRBJ2-7; TRBD2 aligns across 7 bases. V gave up 4 bases and J gave up 3 bases; unmatched junction bases: 7. This CDR3 contains 14 residues. The V gene's germline CDR1 is SGHRS and CDR2 YFSETQ. In DNA, the CDR3 is TGCGCCAGCAGCGATCCGGGGGGAAACTACGAGCAGTACTTC. It yields the protein CASSDPGGNYEQYF.

The CDR3 spells CASSFHSVRDTEAFF. DNA of the CDR3: TGTGCCAGCAGCTTCCACTCGGTTAGGGACACTGAAGCTTTCTTT. The gene calls are TRBV7-9 and TRBJ1-1, with D hard to call. Germline CDR1 and CDR2: SEHNR and FQNEAQ (reference sequence). The CDR3 is 15 amino acids. V dropped 3 bases and J dropped 3 bases, with 14 bases sitting between them. Looking up the rest from reference TRBV7-9 and TRBJ1-1 gives the full variable domain: DTGVSQNPRHKITKRGQNVTFRCDPISEHNRLYWYRQTLGQGPEFLTYFQNEAQLEKSRLLSDRFSAERPKGSFSTLEIQRTEQGDSAMYLCASSFHSVRDTEAFFGQGTRLTVV.

The chain has TRBV30 and TRBJ2-7, with D perhaps TRBD1 (6 bases). V lost 3 bases and J 3 bases, leaving 12 bases between the germline ends. The germline V gene has CDR1 GTSNPN and CDR2 SVGIG (reference sequence). The CDR3 loop spans 13 amino acids. The CDR3 is CAWSRDTIYEQYF. The CDR3 DNA follows: TGTGCCTGGAGCCGGGACACTATCTACGAGCAGTACTTC.

This chain joins TRBV6-1 and TRBJ2-5; TRBD2 might be the D (6 bases). This CDR3 is 13 amino acids long. Trimming removed 7 bases at V and 5 bases at J, with 14 bases between. Germline CDR1 MNHNS, CDR2 SASEGT. CDR3 sequence reads: CASIRTIGETQYF. CDR3 DNA sequence: TGTGCCAGCATTAGGACTATCGGGGAGACCCAGTACTTC.

The chain employs TRBV15 and TRBJ2-1; TRBD2 is a possible D gene (5 bases). Germline values: CDR1 LNHNV, CDR2 YYDKDF (reference sequence). With 0 bases removed from V and 7 bases from J, the gap between germline ends came to 19 bases. The CDR3 totals 17 residues. This chain's CDR3 is CATSRDNPGGHGNEQFF. Here the CDR3 DNA reads TGTGCCACCAGCAGAGACAATCCGGGCGGGCACGGGAATGAGCAGTTCTTC.

V usage is TRBV6-5 and J usage is TRBJ1-1; 9 positions agree with TRBD1. V dropped 8 bases and J dropped 6; count of bases not matched to a gene: 7. The CDR3 totals 13 residues. Per germline, CDR1 MNHEY and CDR2 SVGAGI. The CDR3 DNA reads TGTGCCAGCCGGGACAGGGTCAGGTCTGAAGCTTTCTTT. This gives the protein CASRDRVRSEAFF.

The genes are TRBV7-2 and TRBJ2-7, with 8 nucleotides matching TRBD2. In germline, CDR1 is SGHTA, CDR2 FQGNSA. The trim removed 4 bases at V and 9 bases at J, leaving 8 bases unmatched. This CDR3 is 13 amino acids long. Here the CDR3 DNA reads TGTGCCAGCAGCTCCGAGACTAGCGAGGGGCAGTACTTC. Translating gives CASSSETSEGQYF.